This record concerns one T cell receptor (beta chain) sequence. What it binds is not known. Germline V gene sequence: CDR1 MDHEN, CDR2 SYDVKM. CDR3 length: 16 amino acids. Trimming took off 7 bases at V and 5 bases at J, with 23 bases between the two ends. The sample comes from a study of PD-1 blockade in mismatch repair-deficient tumors. Study-level information: Enrolled about 2013-2016, patients had progressing, pretreated mismatch repair-deficient cancers of about a dozen types. Study results and caveats: Tumor-resident clones, often absent from pretreatment blood, expanded after pembrolizumab and then contracted.

Assay: immunoSEQ multiplex PCR; the TCRdb copy retains only in-frame clones and omits some. The sample includes tens of thousands of clones, less than 90% seen only once; the top ten take more than 3%. Mismatch repair deficiency was confirmed in all patients, by PCR or immunohistochemistry. The TCR-sequenced patients were a few responders to pembrolizumab. This sequence originates from an adult with mismatch repair-deficient cancer. This sample comprised PBMCs, obtained less than 7 weeks after starting pembrolizumab. The J gene is TRBJ1-2, the V gene TRBV28, with D perhaps matching TRBD1 (5 bases). The CDR3 DNA reads as TGTGCCAGCAAGTCTCGCCAGGGAACCAAACGTTATGGCTACACCTTC. Translating gives CASKSRQGTKRYGYTF.